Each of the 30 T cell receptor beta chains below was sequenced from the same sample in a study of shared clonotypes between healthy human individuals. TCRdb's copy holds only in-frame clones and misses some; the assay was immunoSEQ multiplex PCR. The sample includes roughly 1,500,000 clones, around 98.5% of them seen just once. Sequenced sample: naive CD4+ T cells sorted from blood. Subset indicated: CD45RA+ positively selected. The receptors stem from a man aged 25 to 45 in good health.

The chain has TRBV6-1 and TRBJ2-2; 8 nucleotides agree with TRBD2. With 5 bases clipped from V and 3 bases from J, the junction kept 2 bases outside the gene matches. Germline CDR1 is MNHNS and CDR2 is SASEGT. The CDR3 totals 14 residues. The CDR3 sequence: CASSPTSDTGELFF. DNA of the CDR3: TGTGCCAGCAGTCCGACTAGCGACACCGGGGAGCTGTTTTTT.

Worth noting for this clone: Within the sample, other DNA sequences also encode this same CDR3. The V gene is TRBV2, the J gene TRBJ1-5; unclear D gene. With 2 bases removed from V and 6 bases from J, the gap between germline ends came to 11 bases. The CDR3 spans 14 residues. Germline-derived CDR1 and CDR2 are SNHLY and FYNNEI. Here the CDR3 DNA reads TGTGCCAGCAGTGAAAGAACGGGATTTCAGCCCCAGCATTTT. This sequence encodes CASSERTGFQPQHF. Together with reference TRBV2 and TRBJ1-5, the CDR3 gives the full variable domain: EPEVTQTPSHQVTQMGQEVILRCVPISNHLYFYWYRQILGQKVEFLVSFYNNEISEKSEIFDDQFSVERPDGSNFTLKIRSTKLEDSAMYFCASSERTGFQPQHFGDGTRLSIL.

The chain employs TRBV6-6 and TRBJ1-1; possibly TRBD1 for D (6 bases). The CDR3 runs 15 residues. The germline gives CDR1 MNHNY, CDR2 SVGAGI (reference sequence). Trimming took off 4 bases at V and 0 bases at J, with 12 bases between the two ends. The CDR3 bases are TGTGCCAGCAGTTTTGGGGGCTCCTTGAACACTGAAGCTTTCTTT. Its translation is CASSFGGSLNTEAFF.

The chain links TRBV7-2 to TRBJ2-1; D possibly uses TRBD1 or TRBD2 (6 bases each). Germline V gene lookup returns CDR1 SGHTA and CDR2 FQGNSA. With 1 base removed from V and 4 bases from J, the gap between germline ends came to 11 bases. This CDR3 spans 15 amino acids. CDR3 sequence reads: CASSLERGRYNEQFF. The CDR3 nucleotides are TGTGCCAGCAGCTTAGAGAGGGGGAGGTACAATGAGCAGTTCTTC. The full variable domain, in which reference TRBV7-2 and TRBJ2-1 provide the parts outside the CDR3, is GAGVSQSPSNKVTEKGKDVELRCDPISGHTALYWYRQSLGQGLEFLIYFQGNSAPDKSGLPSDRFSAERTGGSVSTLTIQRTQQEDSAVYLCASSLERGRYNEQFFGPGTRLTVL.

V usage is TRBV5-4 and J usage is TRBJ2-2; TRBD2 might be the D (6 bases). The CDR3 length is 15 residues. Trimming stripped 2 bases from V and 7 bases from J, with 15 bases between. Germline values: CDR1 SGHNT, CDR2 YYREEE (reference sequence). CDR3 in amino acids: CASSLAGSRGGELFF. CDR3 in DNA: TGTGCCAGCAGCTTAGCGGGCAGCCGTGGCGGGGAGCTGTTTTTT.

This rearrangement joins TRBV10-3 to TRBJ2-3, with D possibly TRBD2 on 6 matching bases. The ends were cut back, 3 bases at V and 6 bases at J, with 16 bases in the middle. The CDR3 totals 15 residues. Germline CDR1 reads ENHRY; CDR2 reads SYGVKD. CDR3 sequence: CAISDTGSRGDTQYF. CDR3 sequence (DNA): TGTGCCATCAGTGACACCGGGTCTCGGGGGGATACGCAGTATTTT.

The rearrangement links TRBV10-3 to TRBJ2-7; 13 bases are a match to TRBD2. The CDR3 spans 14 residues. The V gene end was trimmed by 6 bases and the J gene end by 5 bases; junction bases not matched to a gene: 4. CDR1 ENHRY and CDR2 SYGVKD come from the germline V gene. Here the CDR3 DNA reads TGTGCCATCAGCAGGACTAGCGGGAGCAACGAGCAGTACTTC. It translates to CAISRTSGSNEQYF.

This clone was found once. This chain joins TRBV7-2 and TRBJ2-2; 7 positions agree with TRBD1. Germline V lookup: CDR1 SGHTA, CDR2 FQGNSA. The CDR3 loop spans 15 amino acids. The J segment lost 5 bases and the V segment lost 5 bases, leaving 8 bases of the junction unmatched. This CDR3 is CASSANTGVTGELFF. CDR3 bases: TGTGCCAGCAGCGCCAACACAGGGGTTACCGGGGAGCTGTTTTTT.

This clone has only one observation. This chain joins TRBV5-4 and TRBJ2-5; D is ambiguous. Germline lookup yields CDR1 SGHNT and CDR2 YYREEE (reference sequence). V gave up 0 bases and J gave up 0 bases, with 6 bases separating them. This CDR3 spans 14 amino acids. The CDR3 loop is CASSLVGNQETQYF. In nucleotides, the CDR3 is TGTGCCAGCAGCTTGGTGGGAAACCAAGAGACCCAGTACTTC.

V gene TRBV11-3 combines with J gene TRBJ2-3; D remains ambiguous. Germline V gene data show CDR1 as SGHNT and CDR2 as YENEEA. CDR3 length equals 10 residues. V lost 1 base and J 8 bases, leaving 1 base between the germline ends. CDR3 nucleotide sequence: TGTGCCAGCAGCTTAGTTACGCAGTATTTT. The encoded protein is CASSLVTQYF. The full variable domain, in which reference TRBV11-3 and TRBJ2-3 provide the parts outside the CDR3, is EAGVVQSPRYKIIEKKQPVAFWCNPISGHNTLYWYLQNLGQGPELLIRYENEEAVDDSQLPKDRFSAERLKGVDSTLKIQPAELGDSAVYLCASSLVTQYFGPGTRLTVL.

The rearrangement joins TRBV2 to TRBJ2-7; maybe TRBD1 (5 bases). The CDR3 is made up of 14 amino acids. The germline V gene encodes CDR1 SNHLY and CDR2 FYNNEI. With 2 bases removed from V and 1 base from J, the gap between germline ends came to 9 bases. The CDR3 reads CASSERTRSYEQYF. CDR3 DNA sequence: TGTGCCAGCAGTGAAAGGACACGGTCCTACGAGCAGTACTTC.

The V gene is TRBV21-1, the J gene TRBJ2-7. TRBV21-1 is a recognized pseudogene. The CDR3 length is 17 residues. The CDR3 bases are TGTGCCAGCAGCAAAGTAGGTCCCCCGAACCTCTCCTACGAGCAGTACTTC. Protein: CASSKVGPPNLSYEQYF.

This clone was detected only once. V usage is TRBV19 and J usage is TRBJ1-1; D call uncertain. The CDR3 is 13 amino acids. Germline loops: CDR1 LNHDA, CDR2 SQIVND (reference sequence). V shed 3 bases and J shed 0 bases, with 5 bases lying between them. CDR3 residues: CASSILLNTEAFF. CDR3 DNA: TGTGCCAGTAGTATTCTCTTGAACACTGAAGCTTTCTTT.

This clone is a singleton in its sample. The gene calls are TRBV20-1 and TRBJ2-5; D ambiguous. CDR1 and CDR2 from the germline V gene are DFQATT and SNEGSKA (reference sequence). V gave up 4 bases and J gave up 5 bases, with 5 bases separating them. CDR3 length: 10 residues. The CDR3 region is CSANRETQYF. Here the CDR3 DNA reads TGCAGTGCTAATCGGGAGACCCAGTACTTC.

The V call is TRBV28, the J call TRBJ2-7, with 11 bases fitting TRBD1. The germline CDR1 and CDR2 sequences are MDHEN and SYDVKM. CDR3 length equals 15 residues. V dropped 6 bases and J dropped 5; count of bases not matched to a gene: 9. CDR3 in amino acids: CASSPLDRGPHEQYF. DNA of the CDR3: TGTGCCAGCAGCCCCCTGGACAGGGGGCCTCACGAGCAGTACTTC.

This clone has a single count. The CDR3 DNA is TGTGCCAGCAGCTCCGACAGAGTCGAGACCGGGGAGCTGTTTTTT. It codes for CASSSDRVETGELFF. This rearrangement joins TRBV5-4 to TRBJ2-2; D is perhaps TRBD1 (5 bases). The ends were cut back, 3 bases at V and 5 bases at J, with 14 bases in the middle. CDR1 SGHNT and CDR2 YYREEE come from the germline V gene (reference sequence). The CDR3 is made up of 15 amino acids.

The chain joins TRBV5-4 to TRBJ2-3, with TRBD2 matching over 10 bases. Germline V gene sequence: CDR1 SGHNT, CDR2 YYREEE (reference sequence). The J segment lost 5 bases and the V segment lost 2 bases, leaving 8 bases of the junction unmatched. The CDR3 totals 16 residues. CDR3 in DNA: TGTGCCAGCAGCTTCCGGTCTAGCGGGAGTAAAGATACGCAGTATTTT. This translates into CASSFRSSGSKDTQYF.

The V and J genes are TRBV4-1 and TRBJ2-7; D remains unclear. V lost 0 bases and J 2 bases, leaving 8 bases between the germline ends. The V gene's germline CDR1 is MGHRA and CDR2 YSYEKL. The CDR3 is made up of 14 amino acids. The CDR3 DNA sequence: TGCGCCAGCAGCCAAGATCCGGCAGCCTACGAGCAGTACTTC. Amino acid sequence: CASSQDPAAYEQYF.

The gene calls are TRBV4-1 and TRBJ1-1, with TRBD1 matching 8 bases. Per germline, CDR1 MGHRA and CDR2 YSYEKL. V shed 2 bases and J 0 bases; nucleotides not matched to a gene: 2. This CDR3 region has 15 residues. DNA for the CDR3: TGCGCCAGCAGCCAACGACAGGGGATGAACACTGAAGCTTTCTTT. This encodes CASSQRQGMNTEAFF.

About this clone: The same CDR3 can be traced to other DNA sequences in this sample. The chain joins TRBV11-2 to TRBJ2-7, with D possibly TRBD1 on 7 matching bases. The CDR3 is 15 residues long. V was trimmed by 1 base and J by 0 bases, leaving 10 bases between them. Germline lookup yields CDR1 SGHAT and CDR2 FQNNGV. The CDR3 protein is CASSLVQGGSYEQYF. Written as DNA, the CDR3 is TGTGCCAGCAGCTTAGTGCAGGGGGGCTCCTACGAGCAGTACTTC.

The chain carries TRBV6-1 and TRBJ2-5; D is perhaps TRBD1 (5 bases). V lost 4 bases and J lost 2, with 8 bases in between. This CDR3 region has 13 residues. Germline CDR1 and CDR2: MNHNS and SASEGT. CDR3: CASSGWTQETQYF. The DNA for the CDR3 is TGTGCCAGCAGTGGATGGACACAAGAGACCCAGTACTTC.

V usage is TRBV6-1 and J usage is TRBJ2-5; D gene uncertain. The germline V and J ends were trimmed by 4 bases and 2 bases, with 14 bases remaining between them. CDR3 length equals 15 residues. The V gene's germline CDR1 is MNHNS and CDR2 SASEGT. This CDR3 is CASSAFPPTQETQYF. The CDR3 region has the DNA TGTGCCAGCAGTGCCTTCCCACCAACTCAAGAGACCCAGTACTTC.

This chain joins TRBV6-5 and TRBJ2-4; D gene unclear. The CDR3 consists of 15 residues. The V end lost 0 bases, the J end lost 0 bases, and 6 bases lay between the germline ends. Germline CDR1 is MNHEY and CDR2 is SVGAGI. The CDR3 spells CASSYSSIAKNIQYF. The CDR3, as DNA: TGTGCCAGCAGTTACTCTTCTATAGCCAAAAACATTCAGTACTTC.

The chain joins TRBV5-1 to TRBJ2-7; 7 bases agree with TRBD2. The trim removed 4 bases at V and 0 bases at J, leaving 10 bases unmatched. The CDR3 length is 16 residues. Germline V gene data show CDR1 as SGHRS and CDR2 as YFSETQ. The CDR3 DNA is TGCGCCAGCAGCAAGCGGGACTCGCCCACCTCCTACGAGCAGTACTTC. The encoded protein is CASSKRDSPTSYEQYF.

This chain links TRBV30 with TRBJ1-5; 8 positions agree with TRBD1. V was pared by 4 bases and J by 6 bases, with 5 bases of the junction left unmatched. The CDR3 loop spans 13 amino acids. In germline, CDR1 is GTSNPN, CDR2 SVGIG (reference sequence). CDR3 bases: TGTGCCTGGACCGGACAGGGTAGTCAGCCCCAGCATTTT. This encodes CAWTGQGSQPQHF.

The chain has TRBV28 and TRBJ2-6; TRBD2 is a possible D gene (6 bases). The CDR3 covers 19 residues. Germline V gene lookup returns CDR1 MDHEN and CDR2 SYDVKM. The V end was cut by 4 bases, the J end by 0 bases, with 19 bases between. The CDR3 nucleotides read TGTGCCAGCAGTTCGCCCGGGGACCTCGGGGGCTCTGGGGCCAACGTCCTGACTTTC. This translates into CASSSPGDLGGSGANVLTF.

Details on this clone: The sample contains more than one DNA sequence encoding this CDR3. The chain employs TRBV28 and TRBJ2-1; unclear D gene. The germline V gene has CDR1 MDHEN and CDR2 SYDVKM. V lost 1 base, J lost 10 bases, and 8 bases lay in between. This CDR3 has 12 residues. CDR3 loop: CASSLLAGEQFF. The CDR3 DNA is TGTGCCAGCAGTTTATTAGCAGGCGAGCAGTTCTTC.

DNA for the CDR3: TGTGCCAGCAGCTTGAGGGAAGTGGTTGGGGATACGCAGTATTTT. Protein: CASSLREVVGDTQYF. The V call is TRBV5-8, the J call TRBJ2-3; D is unclear. Germline CDR1 SGHTS, CDR2 YDEGEE. V was cut by 1 base and J by 6 bases, with 15 bases left in between. The CDR3 sequence is 15 residues long.

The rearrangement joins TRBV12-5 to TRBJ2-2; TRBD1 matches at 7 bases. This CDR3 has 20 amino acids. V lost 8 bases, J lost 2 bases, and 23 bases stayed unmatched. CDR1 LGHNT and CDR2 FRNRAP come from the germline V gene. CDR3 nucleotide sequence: TGTGCTAGTTTTCCCTCCGGGCGAGGACCAGGACAGGCAAACACCGGGGAGCTGTTTTTT. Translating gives CASFPSGRGPGQANTGELFF.

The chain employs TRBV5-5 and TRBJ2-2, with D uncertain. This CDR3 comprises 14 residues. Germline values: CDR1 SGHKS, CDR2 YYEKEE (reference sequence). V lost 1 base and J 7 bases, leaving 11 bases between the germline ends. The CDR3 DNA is TGTGCCAGCAGCTTGAGCTCCTCCATCGGGGAGCTGTTTTTT. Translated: CASSLSSSIGELFF.